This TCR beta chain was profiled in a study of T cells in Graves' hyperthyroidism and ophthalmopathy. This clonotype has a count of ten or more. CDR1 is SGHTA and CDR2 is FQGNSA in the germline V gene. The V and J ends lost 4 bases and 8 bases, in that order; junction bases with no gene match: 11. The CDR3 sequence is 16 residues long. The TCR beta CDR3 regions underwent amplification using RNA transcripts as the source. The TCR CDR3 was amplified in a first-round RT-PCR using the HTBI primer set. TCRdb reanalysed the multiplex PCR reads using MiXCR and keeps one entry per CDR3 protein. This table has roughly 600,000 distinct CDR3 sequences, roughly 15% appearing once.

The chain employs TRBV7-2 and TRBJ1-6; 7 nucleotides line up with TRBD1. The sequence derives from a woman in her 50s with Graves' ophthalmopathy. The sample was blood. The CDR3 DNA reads TGTGCCAGCAGCTACCCTGGACAGGAAAAATATTCACCCCTCCACTTT. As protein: CASSYPGQEKYSPLHF.